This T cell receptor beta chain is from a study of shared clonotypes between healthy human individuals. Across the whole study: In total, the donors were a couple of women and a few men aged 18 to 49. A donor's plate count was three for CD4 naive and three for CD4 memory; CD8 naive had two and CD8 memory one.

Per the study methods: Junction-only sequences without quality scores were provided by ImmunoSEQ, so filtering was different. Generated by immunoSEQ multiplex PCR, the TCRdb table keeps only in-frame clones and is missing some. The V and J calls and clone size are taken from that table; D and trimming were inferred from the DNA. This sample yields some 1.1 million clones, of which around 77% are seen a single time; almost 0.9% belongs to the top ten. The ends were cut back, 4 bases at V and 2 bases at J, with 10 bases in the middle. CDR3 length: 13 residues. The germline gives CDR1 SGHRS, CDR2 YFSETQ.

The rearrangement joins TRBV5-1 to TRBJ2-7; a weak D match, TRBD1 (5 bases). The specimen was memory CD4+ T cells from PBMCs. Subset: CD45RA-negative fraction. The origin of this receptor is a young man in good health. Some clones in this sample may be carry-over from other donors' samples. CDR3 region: CASSPDTAYEQYF. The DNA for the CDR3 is TGCGCCAGCAGCCCGGACACCGCCTACGAGCAGTACTTC. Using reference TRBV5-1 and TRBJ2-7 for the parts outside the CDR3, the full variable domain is KAGVTQTPRYLIKTRGQQVTLSCSPISGHRSVSWYQQTPGQGLQFLFEYFSETQRNKGNFPGRFSGRQFSNSRSEMNVSTLELGDSALYLCASSPDTAYEQYFGPGTRLTVT.